The 19 T cell receptor beta chains given below trace back to one sample, sequenced in a study of CD8 T cells in ankylosing spondylitis. Study-wide results and limits: A TCR beta motif of several highly homologous variants seemed to mark ankylosing spondylitis blood.

These receptors' targets are unknown. TCRdb re-called the 5' RACE reads with MiXCR, one entry per CDR3 protein. The table shows 500,000 to 650,000 distinct CDR3 sequences, with over 4% occurring only once. The sequenced sample consisted of blood, either unsorted or a sorted T cell fraction (not recorded which). All receptors derive from a male donor with ankylosing spondylitis.

In its sample, this clonotype was seen many times. This chain connects TRBV6-2 or TRBV6-3 to TRBJ2-7; the match to TRBD2 covers 8 bases. Germline-derived CDR1 and CDR2 are MNHEY and SVGEGT. This CDR3 spans 14 amino acids. Unmatched junction bases numbered 8, after V lost 5 bases and J lost 5 bases. The CDR3 DNA is TGTGCCAGCAGTCGACAAGCGGGAGTGGACGAGCAGTACTTC. Translating it yields CASSRQAGVDEQYF.

This clonotype was seen ten or more times. V gene TRBV10-3 combines with J gene TRBJ1-2, with 7 positions matching TRBD1. The junction had 5 bases not matched to a gene; V was cut back by 0 bases and J by 4 bases. The length of the CDR3 is 15 residues. Germline CDR1 is ENHRY and CDR2 is SYGVKD. CDR3 amino acids: CAISESPGQSYGYTF. CDR3 in DNA: TGTGCCATCAGTGAGTCTCCGGGACAGAGCTATGGCTACACCTTC.

This clonotype was counted many times. The rearrangement uses TRBV11-2 and TRBJ2-5; the match to TRBD2 covers 15 bases. V was pared by 3 bases and J by 0 bases, with 5 bases of the junction left unmatched. Germline CDR1 SGHAT, CDR2 FQNNGV. This CDR3 is built from 18 residues. This chain's CDR3 is CASSLGLAGGSYQETQYF. CDR3 in DNA: TGTGCCAGCAGCTTGGGACTAGCGGGGGGATCGTACCAAGAGACCCAGTACTTC.

This clonotype was picked up many times. The chain couples TRBV6-1 to TRBJ2-4; D unresolved. Germline values: CDR1 MNHNS, CDR2 SASEGT. The CDR3 has 13 amino acids. V lost 5 bases and J 8 bases, leaving 13 bases between the germline ends. CDR3 bases: TGTGCCAGCAGTATTCATCGTAAGGACATTCAGTACTTC. Amino acid sequence: CASSIHRKDIQYF.

This clonotype has a count of ten or more. The chain joins TRBV29-1 to TRBJ2-5; 14 nucleotides match TRBD2. V gave up 3 bases and J gave up 0 bases; unmatched junction bases: 3. The CDR3 loop spans 16 amino acids. Germline V lookup: CDR1 SQVTM, CDR2 ANQGSEA. Here the CDR3 reads CSVDGTSGSHQETQYF. The CDR3 DNA reads TGCAGCGTTGATGGGACTAGCGGGAGCCACCAAGAGACCCAGTACTTC. Complete variable domain (other parts from reference TRBV29-1 and TRBJ2-5): SAVISQKPSRDICQRGTSLTIQCQVDSQVTMMFWYRQQPGQSLTLIATANQGSEATYESGFVIDKFPISRPNLTFSTLTVSNMSPEDSSIYLCSVDGTSGSHQETQYFGPGTRLLVL.

This clonotype was seen ten or more times. The chain combines TRBV5-1 with TRBJ2-7, with no clear D. CDR1 is SGHRS and CDR2 is YFSETQ in the germline V gene. The CDR3 consists of 13 residues. With 2 bases removed from V and 6 bases from J, the gap between germline ends came to 12 bases. The CDR3 reads CASSFTDPAEQYF. The DNA of the CDR3 is TGCGCCAGCAGCTTTACCGACCCGGCCGAGCAGTACTTC.

This chain joins TRBV28 and TRBJ2-7; 8 bases are a match to TRBD1. This CDR3 comprises 15 residues. Germline assignment: CDR1 MDHEN and CDR2 SYDVKM. The ends lost 1 base at V and 6 bases at J; junction bases unmatched: 8. The CDR3 sequence: CASSLFSGRGREQYF. The CDR3 bases are TGTGCCAGCAGTTTATTCTCGGGCAGGGGGCGCGAGCAGTACTTC.

This clonotype was detected many times. The rearrangement links TRBV5-1 to TRBJ2-7; D gene unclear. The germline V gene has CDR1 SGHRS and CDR2 YFSETQ. V was clipped by 5 bases and J by 2 bases, with 17 bases between them. This CDR3 contains 15 residues. The CDR3: CASRIQTTTTYEQYF. The CDR3 region has the DNA TGCGCCAGCAGAATTCAGACGACAACGACCTACGAGCAGTACTTC.

There are many counts of this clonotype. This chain uses TRBV10-3 with TRBJ2-5; D is perhaps TRBD2 (6 bases). The CDR3 length is 14 residues. V was shortened by 11 bases and J by 1 base, with 17 bases between the two germline ends. Germline V gene sequence: CDR1 ENHRY, CDR2 SYGVKD. CDR3 loop: CASRRGGAQETQYF. The DNA of the CDR3 is TGTGCCTCTCGGAGGGGTGGGGCCCAAGAGACCCAGTACTTC.

There are many counts of this clonotype. The chain links TRBV24-1 to TRBJ2-7; unclear D gene. Trimming shortened V by 4 bases and J by 9 bases, and 21 bases separated the two germline ends. The CDR3 has 15 residues. CDR1 and CDR2 (germline): KGHDR, SFDVKD. CDR3 protein: CATSDPGHDSVRQYF. CDR3 nucleotides: TGTGCCACCAGTGACCCCGGCCACGATTCGGTGAGGCAGTACTTC.

The sample holds many counts of this clonotype. This chain uses TRBV4-2 with TRBJ2-7; 7 nucleotides line up with TRBD2. The junction had 9 bases not matched to a gene; V was cut back by 4 bases and J by 3 bases. The germline gives CDR1 LGHNA, CDR2 YNFKEQ. This CDR3 contains 15 residues. The CDR3 DNA reads as TGTGCCAGCAGCCCGCTAGCTGGGGGGGTCTACGAGCAGTACTTC. It is translated as CASSPLAGGVYEQYF.

This clonotype showed up many times. The chain combines TRBV20-1 with TRBJ1-4; possibly TRBD1 for D (5 bases). The germline gives CDR1 DFQATT, CDR2 SNEGSKA (reference sequence). CDR3 length: 13 amino acids. V gave up 6 bases and J gave up 3 bases, with 11 bases separating them. CDR3 DNA sequence: TGCAGTGCGAGGGTAGGGGCTAATGAAAAACTGTTTTTT. This sequence encodes CSARVGANEKLFF.

This clonotype was seen many times. The V gene is TRBV5-1, the J gene TRBJ2-2, with 9 bases aligning to TRBD1. V shed 4 bases, J shed 6 bases, and the junction held 4 bases outside the gene matches. Germline assignment: CDR1 SGHRS and CDR2 YFSETQ. This CDR3 spans 14 amino acids. The CDR3 coding sequence is TGCGCCAGCAGCAAGGACAGGGGTGCCGGGGAGCTGTTTTTT. The encoded protein is CASSKDRGAGELFF.

The table lists this clonotype with many counts. The gene calls are TRBV29-1 and TRBJ2-1, with D possibly matching TRBD2 (5 bases). This CDR3 has 17 amino acids. V was clipped by 4 bases and J by 4 bases, with 23 bases between them. Germline-derived CDR1 and CDR2 are SQVTM and ANQGSEA. The CDR3 DNA is TGCAGCGTTGTTCCCATTCGACGGGGAAAGGTTTACAATGAGCAGTTCTTC. Protein: CSVVPIRRGKVYNEQFF.

This clonotype was detected ten times or more. V is TRBV5-1 and J is TRBJ2-4, with a weak D call TRBD2 (7 bases). The V end was cut by 1 base, the J end by 6 bases, with 26 bases between. CDR3 size: 19 residues. Germline V CDR1 and CDR2: SGHRS, YFSETQ. The CDR3 DNA is TGCGCCAGCAGCTTGCGTGCCTCGAATTCGGGGGGCTCTGGAAACATTCAGTACTTC. This encodes CASSLRASNSGGSGNIQYF.

CDR3 DNA: TGTGCCAGCAGCCACGGGCGCCTCTGCGAAAAACTGTTTTTT. The encoded protein is CASSHGRLCEKLFF. The gene calls are TRBV5-6 and TRBJ1-4; the D is unclear. Germline values: CDR1 SGHDT, CDR2 YYEEEE. CDR3 length: 14 residues. V lost 4 bases and J 8 bases, leaving 15 bases between the germline ends.

This clonotype occurred many times. The chain carries TRBV27 and TRBJ1-1; 7 nucleotides align to TRBD1. Germline V lookup: CDR1 MNHEY, CDR2 SMNVEV (reference sequence). This CDR3 is built from 12 residues. Losses at the gene ends were 6 bases for V and 5 bases for J; bases not matched to a gene: 3. CDR3: CASRGGGTEAFF. CDR3 nucleotide sequence: TGTGCCAGCAGAGGGGGCGGGACTGAAGCTTTCTTT.

This clonotype was found many times. The chain joins TRBV20-1 to TRBJ1-2; D may be TRBD1 (5 bases). Trimming took 4 bases from V and 4 from J, leaving 16 bases between them. This CDR3 comprises 14 residues. CDR1 and CDR2 (germline): DFQATT, SNEGSKA (reference sequence). The CDR3 loop reads CSAIDPLGGYGYTF. In DNA, the CDR3 is TGCAGTGCTATCGATCCGTTGGGGGGCTATGGCTACACCTTC.

This clonotype was seen repeatedly, ten times or more. The genes are TRBV5-1 and TRBJ1-3; unclear D gene. The V and J ends lost 0 bases and 0 bases respectively, with 4 bases between them. Looked up from germline, CDR1 is SGHRS and CDR2 is YFSETQ. CDR3 size: 14 residues. The CDR3: CASSLDLSGNTIYF. The DNA for the CDR3 is TGCGCCAGCAGCTTGGACCTCTCTGGAAACACCATATATTTT.